The 20 T cell receptor beta chains below come from one sample, sequenced in a study of shared clonotypes between healthy human individuals. This table comes from immunoSEQ multiplex PCR, and its TCRdb copy is limited to in-frame clones, with some not included. The profile shows just over 2,000,000 clones, roughly 94% of them singletons. Naive CD8 cells comprised CD45RO-negative, CCR7-positively selected cells, excluding terminally differentiated effector memory CD45RA+ cells. Sequencing was performed on naive CD8+ T cells sorted from blood. The receptors were gathered from a man in his late teens or twenties in good health.

The chain employs TRBV19 and TRBJ1-2; no clear D gene. The V and J ends lost 6 bases and 8 bases respectively, with 7 bases between them. The CDR3 extends over 10 amino acids. CDR1 is LNHDA and CDR2 is SQIVND in the germline V gene (reference sequence). CDR3 DNA sequence: TGTGCCAGTAGCGCTGCCGGCTACACCTTC. This codes for CASSAAGYTF.

The chain uses TRBV4-1 and TRBJ2-5; D remains unclear. Trimming cost V 0 bases and J 1 base, with 9 bases left between them. This CDR3 comprises 15 residues. Germline lookup yields CDR1 MGHRA and CDR2 YSYEKL. The CDR3 coding sequence is TGCGCCAGCAGCCAAGAGGCCAGGCTCCAAGAGACCCAGTACTTC. It encodes CASSQEARLQETQYF.

CDR3 amino acids: CSVVVGQPSYEQYF. The CDR3 DNA reads as TGCAGCGTTGTGGTGGGGCAGCCTTCCTACGAGCAGTACTTC. The chain recombines TRBV29-1 with TRBJ2-7; tentatively, D is TRBD1 (5 bases). The CDR3 is 14 residues long. Germline V gives CDR1 SQVTM, CDR2 ANQGSEA. The ends were cut back, 4 bases at V and 1 base at J, with 14 bases in the middle.

The J gene is TRBJ2-7, the V gene TRBV4-1; D remains ambiguous. The CDR3 has 13 amino acids. V lost 4 bases and J lost 3, with 10 bases in between. Germline loops: CDR1 MGHRA, CDR2 YSYEKL. The CDR3 here is CASSLKVYYEQYF. The CDR3 DNA follows: TGCGCCAGCAGCCTTAAAGTTTACTACGAGCAGTACTTC.

J is TRBJ2-1 and V is TRBV27; no firm D call. The CDR3 spans 15 residues. Trimming shortened V by 5 bases and J by 4 bases, and 15 bases separated the two germline ends. The V gene's germline CDR1 is MNHEY and CDR2 SMNVEV (reference sequence). The chain's CDR3 is CASSLQLFDYNEQFF. The CDR3 bases are TGTGCCAGCAGTCTACAGTTGTTCGATTACAATGAGCAGTTCTTC.

The CDR3: CASNELTPTRVETQYF. The CDR3 DNA is TGTGCCAGCAATGAGTTGACACCAACGCGCGTGGAGACCCAGTACTTC. The chain carries TRBV28 and TRBJ2-5; no reliable D call. CDR3 length equals 16 residues. Germline V gene sequence: CDR1 MDHEN, CDR2 SYDVKM. Between the trimmed V and J ends, which lost 7 bases and 5 bases, there was a span of 23 bases. The full variable domain, its missing parts supplied by reference TRBV28 and TRBJ2-5, is DVKVTQSSRYLVKRTGEKVFLECVQDMDHENMFWYRQDPGLGLRLIYFSYDVKMKEKGDIPEGYSVSREKKERFSLILESASTNQTSMYLCASNELTPTRVETQYFGPGTRLLVL.

This chain uses TRBV9 with TRBJ2-1, with D unresolved. Trimming left V 0 bases short and J 7 bases short, with 17 bases between. The germline CDR1 and CDR2 sequences are SGDLS and YYNGEE. The CDR3 consists of 16 residues. CDR3 in amino acids: CASSVVAETYGNEQFF. The CDR3, as DNA: TGTGCCAGCAGCGTAGTGGCGGAAACGTACGGGAATGAGCAGTTCTTC.

The chain joins TRBV5-6 to TRBJ1-1; the D is unclear. The CDR3 runs to 13 residues. V lost 5 bases to trimming and J lost 0 bases, with 8 bases between them. Germline loops: CDR1 SGHDT, CDR2 YYEEEE. The CDR3, as DNA: TGTGCCAGCAGGCAGACTTTGAACACTGAAGCTTTCTTT. This sequence encodes CASRQTLNTEAFF.

The genes are TRBV30 and TRBJ1-1; 8 positions match TRBD1. There are 16 residues in the CDR3. With 2 bases clipped from V and 6 bases from J, the junction kept 14 bases outside the gene matches. Per the germline V gene, CDR1 is GTSNPN and CDR2 is SVGIG (reference sequence). CDR3 in DNA: TGTGCCTGGAGTTCCGGACAGGGAGGAGGGACGGCTGAAGCTTTCTTT. Translated: CAWSSGQGGGTAEAFF.

As to this clone: Additional DNA sequences in this sample encode the identical CDR3. This chain joins TRBV28 and TRBJ1-5; D is perhaps TRBD1 (6 bases). The ends were cut back, 6 bases at V and 3 bases at J, with 12 bases in the middle. This CDR3 region has 14 residues. The germline CDR1 and CDR2 sequences are MDHEN and SYDVKM. CDR3 in amino acids: CASSLRGNNQPQHF. The CDR3 nucleotides are TGTGCCAGCAGCCTCAGGGGAAACAATCAGCCCCAGCATTTT.

This rearrangement joins TRBV30 to TRBJ2-3, with D possibly being TRBD1 (5 bases). Germline CDR1 is GTSNPN and CDR2 is SVGIG (reference sequence). The CDR3 extends over 14 amino acids. V shed 0 bases and J shed 4 bases, with 11 bases lying between them. Here the CDR3 reads CAWSVQAVADTQYF. The CDR3 nucleotides read TGTGCCTGGAGTGTACAGGCCGTCGCAGATACGCAGTATTTT.

This sequence joins TRBV7-9 and TRBJ2-1; the match to TRBD2 covers 8 bases. With 6 bases clipped from V and 2 bases from J, the junction kept 12 bases outside the gene matches. The CDR3 is 17 residues long. The germline V gene encodes CDR1 SEHNR and CDR2 FQNEAQ (reference sequence). The CDR3 sequence: CASSPTPGLETYNEQFF. The CDR3, as DNA: TGTGCCAGCAGTCCTACTCCGGGACTAGAGACCTACAATGAGCAGTTCTTC.

This clone was detected once. The V and J genes are TRBV5-4 and TRBJ2-3; TRBD2 matches at 7 bases. The CDR3 loop spans 16 amino acids. J lost 0 bases, V lost 4 bases, and 8 bases had no gene match. Germline V lookup: CDR1 SGHNT, CDR2 YYREEE (reference sequence). The CDR3 sequence is CASSGTLAESTDTQYF. CDR3 DNA: TGTGCCAGCAGCGGAACGCTAGCGGAGAGCACAGATACGCAGTATTTT.

The chain recombines TRBV16 with TRBJ2-7; TRBD1 is a possible D gene (6 bases). The CDR3 is 15 residues long. Germline V gene data show CDR1 as KGHSY and CDR2 as FQNENV. Deletions cut 3 bases from V and 4 bases from J, with 16 bases between. The CDR3 DNA follows: TGTGCCAGCAGCCAGCAGACAGGAGGATTATACGAGCAGTACTTC. Translation gives CASSQQTGGLYEQYF.

The chain joins TRBV27 to TRBJ2-7; 7 bases line up with TRBD1. The CDR3 extends over 14 amino acids. The germline V gene has CDR1 MNHEY and CDR2 SMNVEV (reference sequence). V was clipped by 8 bases and J by 2 bases; unmatched bases: 9. Here the CDR3 reads CASSKRDRTYEQYF. CDR3 sequence (DNA): TGTGCCAGCTCCAAGAGGGACAGAACCTACGAGCAGTACTTC.

CDR3 loop: CASSPGQFYEQYF. The CDR3, as DNA: TGTGCCAGCAGCCCGGGACAATTCTACGAGCAGTACTTC. The rearrangement links TRBV5-4 to TRBJ2-7, with D perhaps TRBD1 (6 bases). V gave up 4 bases and J gave up 3 bases, with 11 bases separating them. The CDR3 sequence is 13 residues long. Germline CDR1 and CDR2: SGHNT and YYREEE (reference sequence).

J is TRBJ2-7 and V is TRBV10-3; no firm D call. This CDR3 contains 12 residues. Germline V gene sequence: CDR1 ENHRY, CDR2 SYGVKD. Trimming removed 6 bases from V and 6 bases from J, with 12 bases in between. The DNA of the CDR3 is TGTGCCATCAGCGCAGAAAATGGCGAGCAGTACTTC. Its protein product is CAISAENGEQYF.

The chain carries TRBV2 and TRBJ1-2, with TRBD1 matching 8 bases. The CDR3 contains 15 residues. Germline V lookup: CDR1 SNHLY, CDR2 FYNNEI. V lost 2 bases, J lost 2 bases, and 4 bases stayed unmatched. The CDR3 sequence is CASSETRTGNYGYTF. The CDR3 DNA sequence: TGTGCCAGCAGTGAAACCCGGACAGGGAACTATGGCTACACCTTC.

The genes are TRBV18 and TRBJ1-6; tentatively, D is TRBD1 (5 bases). The CDR3 contains 16 residues. CDR1 is KGHSH and CDR2 is LQKENI in the germline V gene. V shed 6 bases and J shed 4 bases, with 16 bases lying between them. CDR3: CASSSDSGTYNSPLHF. The CDR3 coding sequence is TGTGCCAGCTCGTCGGATTCCGGGACTTATAATTCACCCCTCCACTTT.

The sample holds a few counts of this clone. The chain links TRBV27 to TRBJ1-6; a weak D match, TRBD1 (6 bases). This CDR3 is built from 12 residues. Trimming pared 8 bases from V and 15 bases from J, leaving 17 bases between. The V gene's germline CDR1 is MNHEY and CDR2 SMNVEV (reference sequence). This chain's CDR3 is CASAGGSRLLHF. The CDR3 nucleotides are TGTGCCAGCGCTGGGGGCTCACGGCTCCTCCACTTT.